The 19 T cell receptor beta chains listed next were all sequenced from one sample in a study of blood T cell repertoires in COVID-19. The repertoire was sequenced with immunoSEQ multiplex PCR; TCRdb's copy has only in-frame clones and lacks some. The table lists about 42,000 clones, 75% to 80% of them singletons. The sequencing input was peripheral blood. The receptors come from a woman in her sixties or seventies with acute or convalescent COVID-19.

The V and J genes are TRBV15 and TRBJ2-5, with TRBD1 matching over 8 bases. This CDR3 comprises 17 residues. V shed 0 bases, J shed 2 bases, and the junction held 8 bases outside the gene matches. Per the germline V gene, CDR1 is LNHNV and CDR2 is YYDKDF (reference sequence). The CDR3 is CATSRDPGGAGQETQYF. CDR3 DNA: TGTGCCACCAGCAGAGATCCAGGGGGCGCGGGGCAAGAGACCCAGTACTTC.

The rearrangement joins TRBV5-6 to TRBJ2-7; no clear D. CDR1 and CDR2 (germline): SGHDT, YYEEEE. With 9 bases removed from V and 4 bases from J, the gap between germline ends came to 14 bases. The CDR3 has 12 amino acids. In DNA, the CDR3 is TGTGCCACCTCGCGGTTCCGGTACGAGCAGTACTTC. Translation: CATSRFRYEQYF. Together with reference TRBV5-6 and TRBJ2-7, the CDR3 gives the full variable domain: DAGVTQSPTHLIKTRGQQVTLRCSPKSGHDTVSWYQQALGQGPQFIFQYYEEEERQRGNFPDRFSGHQFPNYSSELNVNALLLGDSALYLCATSRFRYEQYFGPGTRLTVT.

This clone was observed a handful of times. The CDR3 DNA follows: TGTGCCGGAAGGGAGTACCAATCCTACGAGCAGTACTTC. Amino acid sequence: CAGREYQSYEQYF. The rearrangement joins TRBV5-4 to TRBJ2-7, with D possibly TRBD2 on 5 matching bases. This CDR3 has 13 residues. The germline CDR1 and CDR2 sequences are SGHNT and YYREEE (reference sequence). V lost 10 bases and J lost 1, with 15 bases in between.

The chain is built from TRBV19 and TRBJ2-2; TRBD2 aligns across 11 bases. Looked up from germline, CDR1 is LNHDA and CDR2 is SQIVND (reference sequence). J lost 3 bases, V lost 5 bases, and 2 bases had no gene match. The CDR3 length is 15 residues. CDR3: CASSLSGGDTGELFF. For the CDR3, the DNA is TGTGCCAGTAGTCTTAGCGGGGGGGACACCGGGGAGCTGTTTTTT.

The chain is built from TRBV3-1 (or the pseudogene TRBV3-2) and TRBJ2-1; 9 positions match TRBD1. The V and J ends lost 1 base and 7 bases, in that order; junction bases with no gene match: 8. The CDR3 has 16 amino acids. The germline V gene encodes CDR1 LGHDT and CDR2 YNNKEL (reference sequence). The CDR3 DNA is TGTGCCAGCAGCCAAGGTATCGGGACAGGGCGGAATGAGCAGTTCTTC. As protein: CASSQGIGTGRNEQFF.

The V and J genes are TRBV27 and TRBJ1-1; TRBD1 aligns across 7 bases. CDR1 and CDR2 (germline): MNHEY, SMNVEV (reference sequence). The ends lost 5 bases at V and 4 bases at J; junction bases unmatched: 4. The CDR3 sequence is 13 residues long. The CDR3 coding sequence is TGTGCCAGCAGTCAGCAGGGGGTCACTGAAGCTTTCTTT. As protein: CASSQQGVTEAFF.

V usage is TRBV5-6 and J usage is TRBJ1-3, with 7 bases lining up with TRBD1. The CDR3 is made up of 14 amino acids. Germline CDR1 is SGHDT and CDR2 is YYEEEE. Unmatched junction bases numbered 8, after V lost 7 bases and J lost 4 bases. CDR3 in amino acids: CASATGMWGNTIYF. The DNA of the CDR3 is TGTGCCAGCGCGACAGGGATGTGGGGAAACACCATATATTTT.

The chain links TRBV5-4 to TRBJ1-6, with 7 positions matching TRBD1. CDR3 length equals 13 residues. The germline V gene encodes CDR1 SGHNT and CDR2 YYREEE (reference sequence). J gave up 7 bases and V 4 bases, and 2 bases lay outside the gene matches. The CDR3 protein is CASSPDRNSPLHF. The CDR3, as DNA: TGTGCCAGCAGCCCGGACAGGAATTCACCCCTCCACTTT.

This sequence joins TRBV6-5 and TRBJ1-1, with D possibly being TRBD1 (5 bases). The CDR3 sequence is 14 residues long. With 7 bases removed from V and 0 bases from J, the gap between germline ends came to 12 bases. The V gene's germline CDR1 is MNHEY and CDR2 SVGAGI. This CDR3 reads CASTAGLMNTEAFF. Here the CDR3 DNA reads TGTGCCAGCACAGCGGGACTTATGAACACTGAAGCTTTCTTT.

V usage is TRBV4-3 and J usage is TRBJ2-2; 9 positions agree with TRBD1. Trimming removed 4 bases from V and 4 bases from J; junction bases left unmatched: 13. Germline lookup yields CDR1 LGHNA and CDR2 YSLEER. This CDR3 has 18 residues. The CDR3 DNA follows: TGCGCCAGCAGCCTCCTGTACCCGGGACAGGGCGGCACCGGGGAGCTGTTTTTT. It translates to CASSLLYPGQGGTGELFF.

The rearrangement uses TRBV24-1 and TRBJ2-1, with a weak D call TRBD2 (5 bases). V lost 8 bases and J lost 8, with 12 bases in between. There are 12 residues in the CDR3. Germline V gives CDR1 KGHDR, CDR2 SFDVKD. CDR3 sequence reads: CATNRGGDEQFF. CDR3 DNA sequence: TGTGCCACCAATCGGGGTGGCGATGAGCAGTTCTTC.

This sequence joins TRBV4-1 and TRBJ2-1, with 9 nucleotides matching TRBD1. V dropped 1 base and J dropped 7; count of bases not matched to a gene: 5. This CDR3 spans 15 amino acids. Germline V gives CDR1 MGHRA, CDR2 YSYEKL. CDR3 protein: CASSQAGTGTNEQFF. CDR3 DNA sequence: TGCGCCAGCAGCCAAGCCGGGACAGGGACAAATGAGCAGTTCTTC.

The chain combines TRBV19 with TRBJ2-7; D is ambiguous. CDR3 length: 14 amino acids. V dropped 3 bases and J dropped 6 bases, with 15 bases sitting between them. CDR1 is LNHDA and CDR2 is SQIVND in the germline V gene (reference sequence). CDR3 in amino acids: CASSIGSPSIEQYF. The DNA for the CDR3 is TGTGCCAGTAGTATTGGTAGCCCCTCCATCGAGCAGTACTTC.

CDR3: CAGCRGFSGELFF. DNA of the CDR3: TGTGCCGGATGCAGGGGGTTTTCCGGGGAGCTGTTTTTT. The chain uses TRBV30 and TRBJ2-2; 7 nucleotides align to TRBD1. V was pared by 8 bases and J by 6 bases, with 9 bases of the junction left unmatched. The CDR3 totals 13 residues. The germline V gene has CDR1 GTSNPN and CDR2 SVGIG (reference sequence).

The V and J genes are TRBV6-5 and TRBJ1-5; D is perhaps TRBD1 (6 bases). The length of the CDR3 is 14 residues. Per germline, CDR1 MNHEY and CDR2 SVGAGI. The V gene lost 4 bases and the J gene lost 3 bases, with 10 bases spanning the gap. The CDR3 bases are TGTGCCAGCAGTTCCGGACAGATCAATCAGCCCCAGCATTTT. Encoded protein: CASSSGQINQPQHF.

The chain combines TRBV27 with TRBJ1-4, with a possible D match to TRBD1 (5 bases). This CDR3 comprises 13 residues. CDR1 and CDR2 from the germline V gene are MNHEY and SMNVEV (reference sequence). V lost 4 bases, J lost 7 bases, and 10 bases lay in between. CDR3 DNA sequence: TGTGCCAGCAGTTGGGGGAGGGGTGAAAAACTGTTTTTT. Translation gives CASSWGRGEKLFF.

The V and J genes are TRBV5-4 and TRBJ1-2; TRBD1 is a possible D gene (6 bases). Germline V gene lookup returns CDR1 SGHNT and CDR2 YYREEE (reference sequence). Deletions cut 4 bases from V and 2 bases from J, with 12 bases between. This CDR3 has 14 amino acids. The CDR3 protein is CASSVQGINYGYTF. CDR3 DNA: TGTGCCAGCAGCGTACAGGGAATCAACTATGGCTACACCTTC. Drawing the rest from reference TRBV5-4 and TRBJ1-2, the complete variable domain is ETGVTQSPTHLIKTRGQQVTLRCSSQSGHNTVSWYQQALGQGPQFIFQYYREEENGRGNFPPRFSGLQFPNYSSELNVNALELDDSALYLCASSVQGINYGYTFGSGTRLTVV.

The chain carries TRBV6-1 and TRBJ1-5, with 7 bases that match TRBD1. J gave up 4 bases and V 2 bases, and 8 bases lay outside the gene matches. The CDR3 spans 16 residues. CDR1 and CDR2 (germline): MNHNS, SASEGT. The CDR3, as DNA: TGTGCCAGCAGTGAAAAGTTGACAGGGCGGAATCAGCCCCAGCATTTT. Its protein product is CASSEKLTGRNQPQHF.

V and J are TRBV2 and TRBJ1-2, with 7 bases aligning to TRBD1. This CDR3 has 13 residues. J was trimmed by 7 bases and V by 3 bases; bases with no gene match: 5. The germline CDR1 and CDR2 sequences are SNHLY and FYNNEI. The CDR3 DNA sequence: TGTGCCAGCAGTGACGACAGGGTATCTGGCTACACCTTC. Protein: CASSDDRVSGYTF.